This record covers a single TCR beta chain. Its matching antigen is unknown. The V gene lost 4 bases and the J gene lost 4 bases, with 14 bases spanning the gap. From germline, CDR1 is SGDLS and CDR2 YYNGEE. The CDR3 runs 14 residues. These data come from a study of T cell responses to AZD1222 COVID-19 vaccine. Sequenced by immunoSEQ multiplex PCR; TCRdb stores in-frame clones only, minus some. The sample includes around 100,000 clones, around 90% of them seen just once. Study-wide points: Repertoire samples came only from after the peak T cell response.

The sample here was peripheral blood, taken on day 0 of AZD1222 vaccination. This receptor was taken from an adult in good health. The rearrangement uses TRBV9 and TRBJ1-1, with D possibly matching TRBD1 (5 bases). Here the CDR3 reads CASSQNWGGTEAFF. The CDR3 nucleotides are TGTGCCAGCAGCCAGAACTGGGGCGGCACTGAAGCTTTCTTT.